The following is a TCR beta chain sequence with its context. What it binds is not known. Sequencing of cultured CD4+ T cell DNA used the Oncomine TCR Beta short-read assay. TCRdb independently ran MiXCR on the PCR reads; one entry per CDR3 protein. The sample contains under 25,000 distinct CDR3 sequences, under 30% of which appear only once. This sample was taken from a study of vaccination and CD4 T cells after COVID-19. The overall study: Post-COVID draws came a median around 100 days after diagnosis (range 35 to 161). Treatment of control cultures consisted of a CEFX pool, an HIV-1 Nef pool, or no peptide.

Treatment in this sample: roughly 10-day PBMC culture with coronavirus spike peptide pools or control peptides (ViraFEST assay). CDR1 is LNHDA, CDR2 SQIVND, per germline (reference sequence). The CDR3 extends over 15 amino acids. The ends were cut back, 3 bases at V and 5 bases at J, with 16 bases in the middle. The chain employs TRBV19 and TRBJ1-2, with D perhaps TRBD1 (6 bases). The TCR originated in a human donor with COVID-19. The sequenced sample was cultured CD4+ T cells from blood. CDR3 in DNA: TGTGCCAGTAGTATTGCTGGTGGACAGTCGTATGGCTACACCTTC. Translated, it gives CASSIAGGQSYGYTF.